The clone carrying this T cell receptor beta chain appeared a single time. Time point reported: pre-treatment baseline. Trimming removed 6 bases at V and 5 bases at J, with 20 bases between. The CDR3 is 15 residues long. Germline lookup yields CDR1 MNHEY and CDR2 SVGAGI. TCRdb's table, derived via immunoSEQ multiplex PCR, lists solely in-frame clones and lacks some. The sample has around 20,000 clones; roughly 89% are singletons. The data originate from a study of blood T cell dynamics during melanoma immunotherapy. Study-wide context: Patients with metastatic melanoma got pembrolizumab or nivolumab-ipilimumab as first-line care.

The sequencing here drew on blood, taken from a patient treated with checkpoint blockade. The chain is built from TRBV6-5 and TRBJ2-7; possible D gene TRBD2, 6 bases. The clonotype comes from a human donor with melanoma. CDR3 nucleotide sequence: TGTGCCAGCAGGAGCCGTTCGGTACGGGGGAACGAGCAGTACTTC. Amino acids: CASRSRSVRGNEQYF.